This TCR beta chain was captured in a study of blood T cell repertoires in COVID-19. Looking at the study overall: Sites in the United States, Italy and Spain provided acute and convalescent COVID-19 samples. PBMCs, B-cell-depleted T cells, or T cells were the source of the cDNA or gDNA that made up the material.

Assay: immunoSEQ multiplex PCR; the TCRdb copy retains only in-frame clones and omits some. Found here are a few hundred thousand clones, 90% of them singletons; the top ten hold about 0.57%. Germline CDR1 reads LNHNV; CDR2 reads YYDKDF (reference sequence). The CDR3 has 15 amino acids. V was pared by 4 bases and J by 0 bases, with 10 bases between. Clinical history as reported by participants underpinned cohort assignment. V is TRBV15 and J is TRBJ1-5, with D tentatively TRBD1 (5 bases). Specimen: PBMCs or T cells enriched from blood (not recorded which). This receptor was obtained from a man younger than 35 who had recovered from COVID-19. The CDR3 DNA reads as TGTGCCACCAGCATTGGGGCCAGTAGCAATCAGCCCCAGCATTTT. This gives the protein CATSIGASSNQPQHF.